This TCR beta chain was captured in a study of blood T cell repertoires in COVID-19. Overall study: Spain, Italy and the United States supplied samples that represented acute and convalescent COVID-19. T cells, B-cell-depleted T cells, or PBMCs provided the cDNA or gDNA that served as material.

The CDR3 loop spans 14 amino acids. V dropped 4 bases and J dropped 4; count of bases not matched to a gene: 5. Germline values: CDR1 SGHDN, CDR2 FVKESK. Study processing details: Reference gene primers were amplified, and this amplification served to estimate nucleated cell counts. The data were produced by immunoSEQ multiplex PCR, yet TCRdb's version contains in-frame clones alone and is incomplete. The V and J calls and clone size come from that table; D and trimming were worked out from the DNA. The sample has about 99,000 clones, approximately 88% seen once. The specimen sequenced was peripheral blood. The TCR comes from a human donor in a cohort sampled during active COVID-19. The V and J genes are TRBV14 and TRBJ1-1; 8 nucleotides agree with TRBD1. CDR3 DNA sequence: TGTGCCAGCAGCCGCAGGGGGCGTCTCACTGAAGCTTTCTTT. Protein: CASSRRGRLTEAFF. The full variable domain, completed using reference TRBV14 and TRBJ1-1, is EAGVTQFPSHSVIEKGQTVTLRCDPISGHDNLYWYRRVMGKEIKFLLHFVKESKQDESGMPNNRFLAERTGGTYSTLKVQPAELEDSGVYFCASSRRGRLTEAFFGQGTRLTVV.